Listed below are T cell receptor beta chains from one sample, sequenced in a study of CD8 T cells in Susac syndrome. TCRdb re-called the immunoSEQ multiplex PCR reads through MiXCR, storing one row per CDR3 protein. The sample lists roughly 400,000 distinct CDR3 sequences, more than 80% seen once, with under 0.15% in the top ten. Input material: CD8+ T cells from PBMCs. These receptors all stem from a human donor with multiple sclerosis. Each CDR3 is given with its conserved first and last residue.

V,J,CDR3
TRBV5-1,TRBJ1-5,CASSLYGGDQPQHF
TRBV28,TRBJ1-2,CASSYLYGGYTF
TRBV6-5,TRBJ2-5,CASSWDTETQYF
TRBV9,TRBJ2-7,CASSVEGTGSYEQYF
TRBV19,TRBJ1-1,CASSMLTARDTEAFF
TRBV10-1,TRBJ2-7,CASSEQGIHEQYF
TRBV11-2,TRBJ2-1,CASSLDDPPGVRSYNEQFF
TRBV30,TRBJ1-1,CAWSVAGGKLFEAFF
TRBV20-1,TRBJ2-7,CSAPPRSPGIAYEQYF
TRBV20-1,TRBJ2-7,CSARDLGTSGRRDEQYF
TRBV6-1,TRBJ2-7,CASSEETGDSYEQYF